This TCR beta chain is from a study of T cell responses to AZD1222 COVID-19 vaccine. Sequencing was performed with immunoSEQ multiplex PCR; in TCRdb, only in-frame clones are kept and a portion is missing. The table records more than 110,000 clones, 90% to 95% of them present only once. Findings and caveats of the study: Across spike, vaccine-associated CD4 TCRs were found, dominant at 160-218 and 743-854. Clonal diversity was possibly underestimated, and the donors were mostly white British, with more females.

Germline V gene lookup returns CDR1 MGHRA and CDR2 YSYEKL. Trimming removed 0 bases from V and 3 bases from J, with 15 bases in between. This CDR3 contains 16 residues. A word on this clone: What it recognizes is unknown.

The receptor was isolated from an adult in good health. The sequences come from peripheral blood, collected on day 0 of AZD1222 vaccination. The chain couples TRBV4-1 to TRBJ2-7; possible D gene TRBD2, 6 bases. The CDR3 is CASSQEVGGWNYEQYF. The CDR3 DNA reads as TGCGCCAGCAGCCAAGAAGTCGGGGGTTGGAACTACGAGCAGTACTTC.